One and the same sample provided the 10 T cell receptor beta chains below, sequenced in a study of blood T cell repertoires in COVID-19. The protocol was immunoSEQ multiplex PCR, while the TCRdb copy is restricted to in-frame clones and leaves out a portion. The top ten clones hold 3% to 4% of a sample with more than 200,000 clones, more than 65% of them seen once. Material: peripheral blood. Source of these receptors: a woman aged 40 to 55 with active or convalescent COVID-19.

This chain joins TRBV27 and TRBJ2-5; D possibly corresponds to TRBD2 (5 bases). Trimming cost V 5 bases and J 1 base, with 8 bases left between them. This CDR3 spans 13 amino acids. Per the germline V gene, CDR1 is MNHEY and CDR2 is SMNVEV (reference sequence). The chain's CDR3 is CASSPRAQETQYF. CDR3 nucleotide sequence: TGTGCCAGCAGTCCGCGGGCCCAAGAGACCCAGTACTTC.

This clone has more than one count but fewer than ten. This rearrangement joins TRBV11-2 to TRBJ1-5, with D maybe TRBD1 (5 bases). Trimming cost V 4 bases and J 9 bases, with 7 bases left between them. Germline V gene sequence: CDR1 SGHAT, CDR2 FQNNGV. The CDR3 runs 11 residues. The CDR3 loop reads CASSSGGPQHF. In DNA form, the CDR3 reads TGTGCCAGCAGCTCCGGGGGGCCCCAGCATTTT.

This chain joins TRBV5-1 and TRBJ2-6; possibly TRBD1 for D (5 bases). V was cut by 0 bases and J by 0 bases, with 13 bases left in between. Germline assignment: CDR1 SGHRS and CDR2 YFSETQ. The CDR3 is 18 residues long. CDR3 sequence: CASSLGGALGSGANVLTF. Here the CDR3 DNA reads TGCGCCAGCAGCTTGGGTGGGGCCTTGGGCTCTGGGGCCAACGTCCTGACTTTC.

The J gene is TRBJ1-6, the V gene TRBV12-3 or TRBV12-4; D is unresolved. With 8 bases removed from V and 10 bases from J, the gap between germline ends came to 12 bases. This CDR3 has 12 residues. The CDR3 nucleotides read TGTGCCAGCCGAGGCAGCCAATCACCCCTCCACTTT. Amino acid sequence: CASRGSQSPLHF.

V gene TRBV3-1 (or the pseudogene TRBV3-2) combines with J gene TRBJ1-1; D gene uncertain. V was clipped by 2 bases and J by 3 bases, with 13 bases between them. CDR1 and CDR2 from the germline V gene are LGHDT and YNNKEL (reference sequence). This CDR3 comprises 15 residues. DNA of the CDR3: TGTGCCAGCAGCCAACTCCGGGTAGAATACACTGAAGCTTTCTTT. This sequence encodes CASSQLRVEYTEAFF.

The chain couples TRBV12-3 or TRBV12-4 to TRBJ2-3; tentative D call: TRBD2 (5 bases). V shed 6 bases and J shed 4 bases, with 11 bases lying between them. The CDR3 has 13 residues. The CDR3 bases are TGTGCCAGCAGCCCCCCCGGGGCAGATACGCAGTATTTT. Translating gives CASSPPGADTQYF.

The J gene is TRBJ1-1, the V gene TRBV30; D is ambiguous. The V gene's germline CDR1 is GTSNPN and CDR2 SVGIG (reference sequence). The CDR3 totals 11 residues. Trimming stripped 5 bases from V and 4 bases from J, with 8 bases between. CDR3 in DNA: TGTGCCTGGGCAGGTGTCACTGAAGCTTTCTTT. This codes for CAWAGVTEAFF. The complete variable domain, with remaining parts taken from reference TRBV30 and TRBJ1-1, reads SQTIHQWPATLVQPVGSPLSLECTVEGTSNPNLYWYRQAAGRGLQLLFYSVGIGQISSEVPQNLSASRPQDRQFILSSKKLLLSDSGFYLCAWAGVTEAFFGQGTRLTVV.

This clone was detected a few times. This sequence joins TRBV7-9 and TRBJ1-2, with D perhaps matching TRBD1 (5 bases). Germline values: CDR1 SEHNR, CDR2 FQNEAQ (reference sequence). The CDR3 totals 14 residues. V shed 1 base and J shed 7 bases, with 13 bases lying between them. CDR3 sequence reads: CASSLVTDKPGYTF. The CDR3 bases are TGTGCCAGCAGCTTAGTGACAGATAAACCTGGCTACACCTTC.

The chain links TRBV6-6 to TRBJ2-1; no definite D call. This CDR3 contains 13 residues. V dropped 2 bases and J dropped 9 bases, with 11 bases sitting between them. Germline assignment: CDR1 MNHNY and CDR2 SVGAGI (reference sequence). CDR3: CASSYESRSEQFF. In DNA, the CDR3 is TGTGCCAGCAGTTACGAGTCCCGGAGTGAGCAGTTCTTC.

V usage is TRBV11-1 and J usage is TRBJ2-1; 9 nucleotides align to TRBD1. J was trimmed by 8 bases and V by 1 base; bases with no gene match: 9. CDR3 length: 16 amino acids. CDR1 SGHAT and CDR2 FQDESV come from the germline V gene (reference sequence). The CDR3 coding sequence is TGTGCCAGCAGCTTAGGTAGTGGGACAGGGACCGATGAGCAGTTCTTC. It encodes CASSLGSGTGTDEQFF.